The 21 T cell receptor beta chains below all came from one sample that was sequenced in a study of radiation and T cells in renal cell carcinoma. TCRdb's copy holds only in-frame clones and misses some; the assay was immunoSEQ multiplex PCR. Among around 78,000 clones listed, 80% to 90% were seen once. The time point was: blood 4 weeks post-SBRT, at nephrectomy. This sample's treatment: 15 Gy SBRT to primary tumor, nephrectomy 4 weeks later. Material: blood, obtained from a patient whose treatment included radiotherapy and nephrectomy. These receptors were collected from a woman in her seventies with renal cell carcinoma.

V and J are TRBV2 and TRBJ1-6, with D uncertain. Germline CDR1 and CDR2: SNHLY and FYNNEI. This CDR3 comprises 14 residues. The V and J ends lost 4 bases and 11 bases respectively, with 15 bases between them. In DNA form, the CDR3 reads TGTGCCAGCAGTGTAGGAGGGTTTGGACCACCCCTCCACTTT. Its translation: CASSVGGFGPPLHF.

The rearrangement links TRBV5-6 to TRBJ1-5, with a tentative D call TRBD1 (6 bases). The CDR3 spans 15 residues. The germline V gene has CDR1 SGHDT and CDR2 YYEEEE. Between the trimmed V and J ends, which lost 0 bases and 2 bases, there was a span of 9 bases. The CDR3 DNA reads as TGTGCCAGCAGCTTGGCGGCAGGGGGCAATCAGCCCCAGCATTTT. This codes for CASSLAAGGNQPQHF.

The chain carries TRBV7-8 and TRBJ1-5; 8 positions match TRBD1. The CDR3 is 17 amino acids. Trimming at V came to 5 bases and at J to 2 bases, leaving 11 bases not matched to a gene. Germline CDR1 and CDR2: SGHVS and FQNEAQ. The CDR3 region has the DNA TGTGCCAGCAGCCTACTGGACAGGGTGGAGGGCAATCAGCCCCAGCATTTT. This sequence encodes CASSLLDRVEGNQPQHF.

The V gene is TRBV6-1, the J gene TRBJ1-4, with 11 bases identical to TRBD1. The V and J ends lost 6 bases and 3 bases, in that order; junction bases with no gene match: 3. The CDR3 is made up of 15 amino acids. Per the germline V gene, CDR1 is MNHNS and CDR2 is SASEGT. The CDR3 coding sequence is TGTGCCAGCAGGGACAGGGGGCAGGCTAATGAAAAACTGTTTTTT. Translated, it gives CASRDRGQANEKLFF.

The sample holds one count of this clone. The chain uses TRBV9 and TRBJ2-2; no clear D. Between the trimmed V and J ends, which lost 0 bases and 1 base, there was a span of 4 bases. The CDR3 covers 14 residues. The germline gives CDR1 SGDLS, CDR2 YYNGEE. The CDR3 DNA reads as TGTGCCAGCAGCGTAGTGAAGAACACCGGGGAGCTGTTTTTT. Translating it yields CASSVVKNTGELFF.

This chain links TRBV11-2 with TRBJ1-4, with D possibly matching TRBD1 (5 bases). Germline V gene lookup returns CDR1 SGHAT and CDR2 FQNNGV. V dropped 6 bases and J dropped 10 bases, with 12 bases sitting between them. The CDR3 is made up of 12 amino acids. CDR3 bases: TGTGCCAGCAGTCCCATCACAGGAAAACTGTTTTTT. Amino acids: CASSPITGKLFF.

The chain links TRBV7-2 to TRBJ1-1; D gene unclear. V lost 2 bases and J lost 0, with 4 bases in between. The germline CDR1 and CDR2 sequences are SGHTA and FQGNSA. The CDR3 has 13 amino acids. For the CDR3, the DNA is TGTGCCAGCAGCTTACTGGTGAACACTGAAGCTTTCTTT. Translating it yields CASSLLVNTEAFF.

The chain links TRBV14 to TRBJ1-6; D is undetermined. Germline CDR1 SGHDN, CDR2 FVKESK. The V end lost 1 base, the J end lost 12 bases, and 1 base lay between the germline ends. The CDR3 has 10 amino acids. CDR3 nucleotide sequence: TGTGCCAGCAGCCAAGGACCCCTCCACTTT. It codes for CASSQGPLHF.

The rearrangement uses TRBV1 and TRBJ2-5; the table calls TRBD2, which could not be checked here. TRBV1 is a documented pseudogene. The CDR3 loop spans 15 amino acids. The CDR3 DNA sequence: TGCACCAGCAGCCAAAGCCGGCGACTAAGAGAGACCCAGTACTTC. Its protein is CTSSQSRRLRETQYF.

This clone has just one count. The rearrangement joins TRBV11-3 to TRBJ2-3; the match to TRBD2 covers 10 bases. The CDR3 has 15 amino acids. Germline CDR1 is SGHNT and CDR2 is YENEEA. Unmatched junction bases numbered 3, after V lost 2 bases and J lost 4 bases. The DNA of the CDR3 is TGTGCCAGCAGCTTACTAGCGGGGGTTTCAGATACGCAGTATTTT. Protein product: CASSLLAGVSDTQYF.

This chain connects TRBV7-9 to TRBJ1-4; possible D gene TRBD1, 6 bases. Germline lookup yields CDR1 SEHNR and CDR2 FQNEAQ (reference sequence). V lost 6 bases, J lost 2 bases, and 10 bases lay in between. The CDR3 loop spans 14 amino acids. CDR3: CASSVGGTNEKLFF. The CDR3 nucleotides read TGTGCCAGCAGTGTAGGGGGGACTAATGAAAAACTGTTTTTT.

This sequence joins TRBV11-3 and TRBJ2-1, with D tentatively TRBD1 or TRBD2 (5 bases each). CDR1 SGHNT and CDR2 YENEEA come from the germline V gene. Between the trimmed V and J ends, which lost 1 base and 0 bases, there was a span of 10 bases. The CDR3 runs 16 residues. As DNA, the CDR3 is TGTGCCAGCAGCTTAGGGGGGAAGAGCTCCTACAATGAGCAGTTCTTC. It specifies CASSLGGKSSYNEQFF.

V is TRBV11-2 and J is TRBJ2-5; D unclear. Trimming removed 2 bases from V and 1 base from J, with 8 bases in between. CDR3 length: 14 residues. The germline CDR1 and CDR2 sequences are SGHAT and FQNNGV. CDR3 in DNA: TGTGCCAGCAGCTTACCCGGACGCCAAGAGACCCAGTACTTC. This sequence encodes CASSLPGRQETQYF. Full variable domain (missing parts from reference TRBV11-2 and TRBJ2-5): EAGVAQSPRYKIIEKRQSVAFWCNPISGHATLYWYQQILGQGPKLLIQFQNNGVVDDSQLPKDRFSAERLKGVDSTLKIQPAKLEDSAVYLCASSLPGRQETQYFGPGTRLLVL.

The count of this clone is one. This CDR3 is CAWTSQGNLGNIQYF. DNA of the CDR3: TGTGCCTGGACTTCCCAGGGAAACCTCGGTAACATTCAGTACTTC. The V gene is TRBV30, the J gene TRBJ2-4; D might be TRBD1 (5 bases). Per germline, CDR1 GTSNPN and CDR2 SVGIG (reference sequence). The length of the CDR3 is 15 residues. The V end lost 4 bases, the J end lost 7 bases, and 20 bases lay between the germline ends.

The V and J genes are TRBV30 and TRBJ1-6, with 9 positions matching TRBD1. The CDR3 has 13 amino acids. V was clipped by 5 bases and J by 7 bases; unmatched bases: 3. The germline gives CDR1 GTSNPN, CDR2 SVGIG (reference sequence). The CDR3 region has the DNA TGTGCCTGGGCACAGGGGGCGAATTCACCCCTCCACTTT. The encoded protein is CAWAQGANSPLHF.

The genes are TRBV6-1 and TRBJ2-2, with 7 bases matching TRBD2. The CDR3 covers 15 residues. The V segment lost 6 bases and the J segment 2 bases; nucleotides outside the gene matches: 6. CDR1 is MNHNS and CDR2 is SASEGT in the germline V gene. CDR3 DNA: TGTGCCAGCAGGAAGGGCGGGGGAAACACCGGGGAGCTGTTTTTT. Amino acids: CASRKGGGNTGELFF.

This rearrangement joins TRBV28 to TRBJ1-1; D gene uncertain. Trimming took off 10 bases at V and 0 bases at J, with 12 bases between the two ends. The CDR3 extends over 13 amino acids. Germline V gene data show CDR1 as MDHEN and CDR2 as SYDVKM. The CDR3 DNA follows: TGTGCCACCTCGGACGTTTTGAACACTGAAGCTTTCTTT. Translation gives CATSDVLNTEAFF.

The chain combines TRBV7-6 with TRBJ1-4; D call uncertain. The germline CDR1 and CDR2 sequences are SGHVS and FNYEAQ. Trimming took 5 bases from V and 8 from J, leaving 9 bases between them. This CDR3 comprises 12 residues. The CDR3 spells CASSARGEKLFF. CDR3 DNA sequence: TGTGCCAGCAGCGCACGCGGAGAAAAACTGTTTTTT.

The chain combines TRBV28 with TRBJ2-5; 8 positions match TRBD1. Trimming took 6 bases from V and 8 from J; bases not matched to a gene: 17. CDR1 MDHEN and CDR2 SYDVKM come from the germline V gene. This CDR3 spans 16 amino acids. CDR3 residues: CASRLSGDRPLGTQYF. The CDR3 DNA reads TGTGCCAGCAGACTTTCTGGGGACAGGCCTCTAGGAACCCAGTACTTC.

This chain connects TRBV20-1 to TRBJ2-5, with D uncertain. Trimming cost V 1 base and J 5 bases, with 5 bases left between them. The CDR3 contains 11 residues. Germline values: CDR1 DFQATT, CDR2 SNEGSKA (reference sequence). The CDR3 bases are TGCAGTGCTAGAGTGTTTGAGACCCAGTACTTC. Protein product: CSARVFETQYF.

This chain uses TRBV27 with TRBJ1-2; 9 bases are a match to TRBD1. The CDR3 covers 15 residues. Trimming took 5 bases from V and 7 from J; bases not matched to a gene: 11. CDR1 is MNHEY, CDR2 SMNVEV, per germline (reference sequence). The CDR3 nucleotides read TGTGCCAGCAGTGCCGTACAGGGGGCGCAGGGTGGCTACACCTTC. The encoded protein is CASSAVQGAQGGYTF.